The clone carrying this T cell receptor (beta chain) was picked up many times. TCRdb itself ran the RACE reads through MiXCR, one entry per CDR3 protein. The table has about 45,000 distinct CDR3 sequences, 4.4% seen once. The data stem from a study of human T cells and chemical hapten exposure. The CDR3 is 15 residues long. Germline CDR1 reads SGHTA; CDR2 reads FQGNSA. Unmatched junction bases numbered 8, after V lost 4 bases and J lost 5 bases. Time point meaning: healthy volunteer bleed at 2 weeks. Someone pulled total RNA out of unfractionated whole blood. Sequencing used whole blood. The rearrangement links TRBV7-2 to TRBJ1-3; 7 bases are a match to TRBD1. The sequence came from a human donor in good health. Some clones in this sample may be carry-over from other donors' samples. The CDR3 nucleotides read TGTGCCAGCAGCTCGGACAGGACTCGCAGAAACACCATATATTTT. The encoded protein is CASSSDRTRRNTIYF.